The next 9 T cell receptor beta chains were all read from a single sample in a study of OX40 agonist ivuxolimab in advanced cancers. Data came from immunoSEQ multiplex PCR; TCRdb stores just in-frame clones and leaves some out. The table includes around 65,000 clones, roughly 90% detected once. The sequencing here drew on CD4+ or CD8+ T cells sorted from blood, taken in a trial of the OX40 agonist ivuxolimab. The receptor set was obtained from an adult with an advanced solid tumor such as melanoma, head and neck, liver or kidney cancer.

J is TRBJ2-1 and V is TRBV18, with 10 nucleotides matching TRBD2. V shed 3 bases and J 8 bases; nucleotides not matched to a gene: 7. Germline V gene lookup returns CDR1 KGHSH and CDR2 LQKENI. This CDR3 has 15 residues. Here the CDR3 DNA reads TGTGCCAGCTCACCGGCAGCGGGAGGGCCCCATGAGCAGTTCTTC. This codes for CASSPAAGGPHEQFF.

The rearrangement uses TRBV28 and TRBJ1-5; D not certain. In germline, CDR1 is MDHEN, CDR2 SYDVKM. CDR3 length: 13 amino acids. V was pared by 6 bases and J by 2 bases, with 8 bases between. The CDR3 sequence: CASRRRGNQPQHF. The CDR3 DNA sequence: TGTGCCAGCAGACGTCGGGGCAATCAGCCCCAGCATTTT.

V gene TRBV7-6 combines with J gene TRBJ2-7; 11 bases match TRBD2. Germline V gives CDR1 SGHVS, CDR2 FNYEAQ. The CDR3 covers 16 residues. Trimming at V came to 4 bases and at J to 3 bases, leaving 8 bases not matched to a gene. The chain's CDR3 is CASSSTSGRGYYEQYF. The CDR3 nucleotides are TGTGCCAGCAGCTCAACTAGCGGGAGAGGGTACTACGAGCAGTACTTC.

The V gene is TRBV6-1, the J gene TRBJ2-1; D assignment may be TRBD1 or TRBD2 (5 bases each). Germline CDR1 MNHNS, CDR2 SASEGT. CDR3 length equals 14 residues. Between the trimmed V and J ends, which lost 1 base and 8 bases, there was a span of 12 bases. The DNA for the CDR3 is TGTGCCAGCAGTGAAGTTGAAGGGGACGATGAGCAGTTCTTC. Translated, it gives CASSEVEGDDEQFF.

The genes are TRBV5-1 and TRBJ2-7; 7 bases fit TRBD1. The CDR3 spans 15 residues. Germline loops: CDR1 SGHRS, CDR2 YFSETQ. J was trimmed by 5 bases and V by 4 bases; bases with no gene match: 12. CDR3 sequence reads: CASSTQDRPDDEQYF. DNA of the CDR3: TGCGCCAGCAGCACCCAGGACAGGCCTGACGACGAGCAGTACTTC.

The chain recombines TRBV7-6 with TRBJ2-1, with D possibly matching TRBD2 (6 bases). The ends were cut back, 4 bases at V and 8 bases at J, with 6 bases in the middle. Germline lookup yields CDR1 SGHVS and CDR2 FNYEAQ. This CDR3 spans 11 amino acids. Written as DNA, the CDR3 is TGTGCCAGCAGCTCTAGCGATGAGCAGTTCTTC. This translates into CASSSSDEQFF.

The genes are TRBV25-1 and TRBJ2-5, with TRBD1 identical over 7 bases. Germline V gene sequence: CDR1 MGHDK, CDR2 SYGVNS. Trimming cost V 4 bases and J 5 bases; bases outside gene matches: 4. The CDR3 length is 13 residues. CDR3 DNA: TGTGCCAGCAGTGCAAGGGGGCAGGAGACCCAGTACTTC. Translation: CASSARGQETQYF. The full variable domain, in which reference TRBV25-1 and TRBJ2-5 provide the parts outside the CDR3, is EADIYQTPRYLVIGTGKKITLECSQTMGHDKMYWYQQDPGMELHLIHYSYGVNSTEKGDLSSESTVSRIRTEHFPLTLESARPSHTSQYLCASSARGQETQYFGPGTRLLVL.

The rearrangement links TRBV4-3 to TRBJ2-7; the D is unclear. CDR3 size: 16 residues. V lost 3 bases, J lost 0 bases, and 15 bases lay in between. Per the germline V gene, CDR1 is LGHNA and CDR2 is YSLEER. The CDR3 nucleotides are TGCGCCAGCAGCCACTATTACCGTCCCAGCTCCTACGAGCAGTACTTC. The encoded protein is CASSHYYRPSSYEQYF.

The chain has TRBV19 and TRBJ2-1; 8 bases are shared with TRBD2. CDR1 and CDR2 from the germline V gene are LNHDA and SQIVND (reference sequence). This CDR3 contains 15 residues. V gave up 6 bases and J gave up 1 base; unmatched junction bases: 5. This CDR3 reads CASSTTSGSYNEQFF. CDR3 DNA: TGTGCCAGTAGCACCACTAGCGGATCCTACAATGAGCAGTTCTTC.